The 15 T cell receptor beta chains in this list originate from one sample, sequenced in a study of T cell repertoires in cytomegalovirus infection. No cognate antigen is known for these TCRs. TCRdb analysed the reads with MiXCR anew, one entry per CDR3 protein. The sample has some 940,000 distinct CDR3 sequences, under 40% seen once; the top ten hold around an eighth. This material consisted of cultured CD8+ T cells from PBMCs, taken from culture after CMV antigen stimulation. The receptors shown here come from a human donor in good health (CMV status not recorded). Some clones in this sample may be carry-over from other donors' samples.

This clonotype was counted many times. This rearrangement joins TRBV27 to TRBJ2-7; possibly TRBD1 or TRBD2 for D (5 bases each). This CDR3 contains 11 residues. Deletions cut 5 bases from V and 4 bases from J, with 6 bases between. Germline V gene sequence: CDR1 MNHEY, CDR2 SMNVEV (reference sequence). For the CDR3, the DNA is TGTGCCAGCAGTGGGGGTTACGAGCAGTACGTC. Translating gives CASSGGYEQYV.

This clonotype was detected a few times. The chain has TRBV14 and TRBJ1-2; D gene unclear. Germline V gene data show CDR1 as SGHDN and CDR2 as FVKESK. The CDR3 contains 14 residues. Trimming left V 0 bases short and J 4 bases short, with 9 bases between. CDR3 sequence: CASSQENSPYGYTF. The CDR3 nucleotides read TGTGCCAGCAGCCAAGAGAACAGCCCCTATGGCTACACCTTC.

This clonotype has just a few counts. J is TRBJ2-2 and V is TRBV7-3; tentative D call: TRBD2 (6 bases). The CDR3 is 15 amino acids. Germline lookup yields CDR1 SGHTA and CDR2 FQGTGA. The germline V and J ends were trimmed by 2 bases and 3 bases, with 10 bases remaining between them. The CDR3 region has the DNA TGTGCCAGCAGCTTACACGGAGGGTACACCGGGGAGCTGTTTTTT. Its translation is CASSLHGGYTGELFF.

This clonotype was observed a handful of times. The genes are TRBV6-2 or TRBV6-3 and TRBJ1-4, with D uncertain. The CDR3 totals 15 residues. Germline V lookup: CDR1 MNHEY, CDR2 SVGEGT. Trimming cost V 5 bases and J 6 bases, with 16 bases left between them. The CDR3: CASSDPPELDEKLFF. The CDR3 DNA reads TGTGCCAGCAGTGACCCCCCGGAGTTAGATGAAAAACTGTTTTTT.

This clonotype was recorded a few times. The CDR3: CASSLRPGQGPSSTDTQYF. In nucleotides, the CDR3 is TGTGCCAGCAGCTTAAGACCGGGACAGGGGCCTTCTAGCACAGATACGCAGTATTTT. The chain links TRBV7-3 to TRBJ2-3; TRBD1 agrees at 10 bases. Germline assignment: CDR1 SGHTA and CDR2 FQGTGA. The ends lost 1 base at V and 0 bases at J; junction bases unmatched: 10. CDR3 length equals 19 residues.

The genes are TRBV10-2 and TRBJ1-4; no reliable D call. This CDR3 region has 14 residues. V dropped 8 bases and J dropped 7 bases, with 17 bases sitting between them. Germline CDR1 reads WSHSY; CDR2 reads SAAADI. The CDR3 DNA reads TGCGCCAGCTCCCAGGTGGGAAGGAGTGAAAAACTGTTTTTT. Translated: CASSQVGRSEKLFF.

This rearrangement joins TRBV12-3 or TRBV12-4 to TRBJ1-4, with D maybe TRBD1 (5 bases). V gave up 6 bases and J gave up 12 bases, with 17 bases separating them. The CDR3 has 13 amino acids. The CDR3 DNA reads TGTGCCAGCAGCCCGGGACGGGGGGAGGAACTGTTTTTT. Residues: CASSPGRGEELFF.

This clonotype showed up many times. The rearrangement links TRBV7-6 to TRBJ2-2; 11 bases fit TRBD2. Germline assignment: CDR1 SGHVS and CDR2 FNYEAQ. This CDR3 contains 17 residues. The trim removed 2 bases at V and 4 bases at J, leaving 6 bases unmatched. The CDR3 loop reads CASSLTPSGGSTGELFF. The CDR3 DNA sequence: TGTGCCAGCAGCTTAACCCCTAGCGGGGGGTCCACCGGGGAGCTGTTTTTT.

CDR3 sequence: CASSLGGRVHEQYV. Written as DNA, the CDR3 is TGTGCCAGCAGCTTAGGAGGTAGGGTTCACGAGCAGTACGTC. The genes are TRBV7-8 and TRBJ2-7; no clear D. The CDR3 is 14 amino acids. V lost 1 base and J lost 5, with 12 bases in between. Germline V gene data show CDR1 as SGHVS and CDR2 as FQNEAQ.

This chain joins TRBV19 and TRBJ1-2; tentative D call: TRBD1 (5 bases). This CDR3 spans 13 amino acids. CDR1 is LNHDA, CDR2 SQIVND, per germline (reference sequence). V was shortened by 3 bases and J by 6 bases, with 11 bases between the two germline ends. The CDR3 nucleotides read TGTGCCAGTAGTATCCCCCAGGGCGATGGCTACACCTTC. It is translated as CASSIPQGDGYTF. The full variable domain, with the rest looked up from reference TRBV19 and TRBJ1-2, is DGGITQSPKYLFRKEGQNVTLSCEQNLNHDAMYWYRQDPGQGLRLIYYSQIVNDFQKGDIAEGYSVSREKKESFPLTVTSAQKNPTAFYLCASSIPQGDGYTFGSGTRLTVV.

This clonotype was counted a few times. The chain is built from TRBV7-9 and TRBJ1-1, with D possibly being TRBD1 (6 bases). CDR1 is SEHNR and CDR2 is FQNEAQ in the germline V gene (reference sequence). The CDR3 runs to 14 residues. The V and J ends lost 5 bases and 5 bases respectively, with 15 bases between them. CDR3 residues: CASSPEQGKTEAFF. The CDR3 DNA is TGTGCCAGCAGCCCAGAGCAGGGGAAGACTGAAGCTTTCTTT.

This chain uses TRBV12-3 or TRBV12-4 with TRBJ2-7; 7 nucleotides line up with TRBD1. Trimming removed 4 bases from V and 3 bases from J; junction bases left unmatched: 9. CDR3 length: 15 residues. The CDR3 here is CASSSYRDRGYEQYF. CDR3 in DNA: TGTGCCAGCAGTTCCTACCGGGACAGAGGCTACGAGCAGTACTTC.

This clonotype is a singleton in its sample. The chain joins TRBV3-1 to TRBJ2-7; TRBD1 agrees at 10 bases. The V segment lost 3 bases and the J segment 3 bases; nucleotides outside the gene matches: 5. This CDR3 comprises 15 residues. The germline CDR1 and CDR2 sequences are LGHDT and YNNKEL (reference sequence). The CDR3 sequence: CASSHSGQGHYEQYF. In DNA form, the CDR3 reads TGTGCCAGCAGCCATTCGGGACAGGGGCACTACGAGCAGTACTTC.

This clonotype has a handful of counts. This chain joins TRBV12-3 or TRBV12-4 and TRBJ1-3; D gene unclear. Trimming took off 11 bases at V and 0 bases at J, with 11 bases between the two ends. The CDR3 is 13 residues long. Written as DNA, the CDR3 is TGTGCCCTCGGAGGCATCTCTGGAAACACCATATATTTT. It is translated as CALGGISGNTIYF.

J is TRBJ2-1 and V is TRBV5-6, with 9 bases matching TRBD2. There are 16 residues in the CDR3. V lost 0 bases, J lost 4 bases, and 5 bases stayed unmatched. The germline gives CDR1 SGHDT, CDR2 YYEEEE. The CDR3 here is CASSLEGLAPYNEQFF. The CDR3 DNA sequence: TGTGCCAGCAGCTTGGAGGGACTAGCCCCTTACAATGAGCAGTTCTTC.